These 15 T cell receptor beta chains were sequenced from one sample in a study of T cell responses to AZD1222 COVID-19 vaccine. Profiling relied on immunoSEQ multiplex PCR, and the TCRdb table lists in-frame clones only, not all of them. The sample holds 150,000 to 180,000 clones, approximately 91% seen once. Sequenced here: peripheral blood, sampled 28 days after the second AZD1222 dose. These receptors were taken from an adult who received the AZD1222 COVID-19 vaccine.

The chain couples TRBV2 to TRBJ1-5; possible D gene TRBD1, 6 bases. The length of the CDR3 is 15 residues. Per the germline V gene, CDR1 is SNHLY and CDR2 is FYNNEI. The ends were cut back, 6 bases at V and 3 bases at J, with 15 bases in the middle. Written as DNA, the CDR3 is TGTGCCAGCAGCCTTCAACAGGGTCTCAATCAGCCCCAGCATTTT. Its protein is CASSLQQGLNQPQHF.

V is TRBV6-5 and J is TRBJ1-2; no clear D gene. The CDR3 totals 13 residues. V dropped 11 bases and J dropped 8 bases, with 21 bases sitting between them. Germline CDR1 is MNHEY and CDR2 is SVGAGI. CDR3 sequence: CAVTGWAMGGYTF. CDR3 DNA sequence: TGTGCCGTCACGGGGTGGGCTATGGGGGGCTACACCTTC.

The V gene is TRBV18, the J gene TRBJ2-1, with 9 bases that match TRBD2. Germline lookup yields CDR1 KGHSH and CDR2 LQKENI. The V segment lost 0 bases and the J segment 10 bases; nucleotides outside the gene matches: 4. The CDR3 contains 14 residues. As DNA, the CDR3 is TGTGCCAGCTCACCACCGGGACTAGCATGGGAGCAGTTCTTC. Amino acids: CASSPPGLAWEQFF.

Here the CDR3 reads CAWSDGTGGYYNSPLHF. The CDR3 DNA is TGTGCCTGGAGCGATGGGACAGGGGGCTACTATAATTCACCCCTCCACTTT. V is TRBV30 and J is TRBJ1-6; TRBD1 matches 12 bases. Germline V gene sequence: CDR1 GTSNPN, CDR2 SVGIG (reference sequence). The CDR3 covers 17 residues. Trimming removed 3 bases from V and 3 bases from J; junction bases left unmatched: 6.

This clone was observed a handful of times. The V call is TRBV18, the J call TRBJ1-5; maybe TRBD1 (5 bases). Trimming took 3 bases from V and 1 from J, leaving 10 bases between them. Germline CDR1 and CDR2: KGHSH and LQKENI. This CDR3 has 15 amino acids. CDR3 in DNA: TGTGCCAGCTCACCCGGGGGGGGGAGCAATCAGCCCCAGCATTTT. Protein product: CASSPGGGSNQPQHF.

The V and J genes are TRBV27 and TRBJ1-2, with a tentative D call TRBD1 (5 bases). Trimming cost V 2 bases and J 3 bases, with 16 bases left between them. The CDR3 consists of 16 residues. Germline CDR1 is MNHEY and CDR2 is SMNVEV (reference sequence). The CDR3 DNA follows: TGTGCCAGCAGTTTAGTTTGGCAGGGTGGGCACTATGGCTACACCTTC. It codes for CASSLVWQGGHYGYTF.

The V and J genes are TRBV5-1 and TRBJ1-1; TRBD1 agrees at 7 bases. Germline V gives CDR1 SGHRS, CDR2 YFSETQ. Unmatched junction bases numbered 4, after V lost 7 bases and J lost 1 base. This CDR3 is 13 amino acids long. DNA of the CDR3: TGCGCCAGCCATTCAGGGGGGAACACTGAAGCTTTCTTT. Encoded protein: CASHSGGNTEAFF. Filled out from reference TRBV5-1 and TRBJ1-1, the complete variable domain reads KAGVTQTPRYLIKTRGQQVTLSCSPISGHRSVSWYQQTPGQGLQFLFEYFSETQRNKGNFPGRFSGRQFSNSRSEMNVSTLELGDSALYLCASHSGGNTEAFFGQGTRLTVV.

The chain uses TRBV19 and TRBJ2-7; 9 bases fit TRBD2. With V trimmed by 1 base and J by 2 bases, 3 bases remained unmatched. CDR1 is LNHDA and CDR2 is SQIVND in the germline V gene (reference sequence). The CDR3 is 15 amino acids. The CDR3 spells CASSIGLAVAYEQYF. The DNA for the CDR3 is TGTGCCAGTAGTATAGGACTAGCGGTCGCCTACGAGCAGTACTTC.

CDR3 region: CASSLVGQGNSPLHF. The DNA for the CDR3 is TGCGCCAGCAGCTTGGTGGGACAGGGAAATTCACCCCTCCACTTT. J is TRBJ1-6 and V is TRBV5-1; TRBD1 matches 9 bases. V lost 0 bases and J lost 7; bases outside the gene matches: 2. Germline values: CDR1 SGHRS, CDR2 YFSETQ. This CDR3 contains 15 residues.

This sequence joins TRBV6-1 and TRBJ2-1; D is unclear. The CDR3 totals 14 residues. Trimming took off 2 bases at V and 6 bases at J, with 11 bases between the two ends. Germline V gene lookup returns CDR1 MNHNS and CDR2 SASEGT. Here the CDR3 DNA reads TGTGCCAGCAGTGAACCCCCAGGAACCAATGAGCAGTTCTTC. This translates into CASSEPPGTNEQFF.

The chain couples TRBV24-1 to TRBJ1-5; no clear D. From germline, CDR1 is KGHDR and CDR2 SFDVKD. The V and J ends lost 5 bases and 1 base respectively, with 8 bases between them. There are 14 residues in the CDR3. The CDR3 protein is CATSGRASNQPQHF. The CDR3 nucleotides are TGTGCCACCAGTGGGCGGGCCAGCAATCAGCCCCAGCATTTT.

The chain couples TRBV9 to TRBJ2-3; D might be TRBD1 or TRBD2, each matching 5 bases. Germline values: CDR1 SGDLS, CDR2 YYNGEE. The CDR3 length is 15 residues. The germline V and J ends were trimmed by 4 bases and 1 base, with 13 bases remaining between them. This CDR3 reads CASSPRGSGTDTQYF. The CDR3 DNA reads TGTGCCAGCAGCCCCCGGGGCAGCGGCACAGATACGCAGTATTTT.

J is TRBJ2-2 and V is TRBV7-6, with 8 nucleotides matching TRBD1. The CDR3 spans 17 residues. CDR1 is SGHVS, CDR2 FNYEAQ, per germline. The junction had 8 bases not matched to a gene; V was cut back by 1 base and J by 4 bases. CDR3 amino acids: CASSLVGSGGATGELFF. CDR3 sequence (DNA): TGTGCCAGCAGCTTAGTAGGATCAGGGGGCGCCACCGGGGAGCTGTTTTTT.

The CDR3 DNA is TGTGCCACCAGTCACCCCAACACCGGGGAGCTGTTTTTT. Protein: CATSHPNTGELFF. The chain combines TRBV24-1 with TRBJ2-2; D gene ambiguous. CDR3 size: 13 residues. The V gene lost 6 bases and the J gene lost 2 bases, with 6 bases spanning the gap. CDR1 is KGHDR, CDR2 SFDVKD, per germline.

The rearrangement joins TRBV6-5 to TRBJ1-1, with no clear D. The ends were cut back, 4 bases at V and 0 bases at J, with 6 bases in the middle. The CDR3 extends over 13 amino acids. Germline V gene lookup returns CDR1 MNHEY and CDR2 SVGAGI. DNA for the CDR3: TGTGCCAGCAGTTCCCAGGTGAACACTGAAGCTTTCTTT. The encoded protein is CASSSQVNTEAFF.